This T cell receptor (beta chain) stems from a study of tumor-infiltrating lymphocytes in primary liver carcinoma. Production of TCR beta cDNA used approximately 0.45 ug total RNA together with a constant-region primer. The TCR beta library was amplified through three nested multiplex PCR rounds in a modified ARM-PCR procedure. A C-beta reverse primer was combined with TRBV1-TRBV30 forward primers in the first two PCR rounds, and each round had around 11 cycles. MiXCR, applied by TCRdb to the multiplex PCR reads, yields one record per CDR3 protein. The sample comprises some 43,000 distinct CDR3 sequences, approximately 70% of which are singletons, and roughly 29% rests with the top ten. Germline loops: CDR1 SGHAT, CDR2 FQNNGV. The CDR3 totals 15 residues, both ends included. Of note for this clonotype: It is likely a read error, because the conserved phenylalanine at the end of the CDR3 is missing. The DNA is left out, because the CDR3 cannot be placed on it with certainty; the CDR3 is given as TCRdb lists it.

Co-extraction of both nucleic acids (RNA and DNA) used about 19-33 mg of unsorted bulk tissue. At sampling, these chronic HBV carriers had received no treatment. Every tumor specimen contained over 85% viable tumor cells. The V call is TRBV11-2, the J call TRBJ2-7. Sequenced sample: liver tumor tissue from sampling region 5. Sample subset: tumor region T5, tumor centre. The TCR was taken from a man in his forties with primary liver carcinoma and hepatitis B virus infection. The CDR3 here is CASSLSVGIYYEQDS.